The T cell receptor beta chain described here comes from a study of cytomegalovirus exposure and HLA in healthy donors (dated by TCRdb to 2016 to 2017). Regarding the complete study: In an earlier analysis of under 600 of the donors, 250 to 350 Gb of sequence data and 117 million unique TCR beta sequences from roughly 180 million T cells were reported. About 280 gigabases of sequencing data and tens of millions of unique TCR sequences were included in an early release covering 550 to 800 HLA-typed donors. The genetic ancestry cluster associated with self-reported Caucasian donors included 70% to 85% of the roughly 400 genotyped donors. The study aimed to test whether signatures of past pathogen exposure could be identified by cataloging public T cell receptors. The T cell repertoires of 666 subjects were profiled by immunosequencing and related to cytomegalovirus serostatus. In addition to the first cohort of hundreds of subjects, a separate validation cohort of 120 different subjects was used. High-throughput TCR immunosequencing, statistical association of individual TCRs with disease status, and machine learning were combined to predict cytomegalovirus infection status. A later analysis re-analyzed previously published TCR beta repertoires from hundreds of donors and added high-resolution HLA genotyping to study TCR occurrence patterns. Rather than using new phenotypic data, the later analysis identified candidate immune exposures from TCR beta sequences and from how often those sequences occurred across donors. To decide whether each TCR beta V gene segment behaved as functional or pseudogenic, an earlier analysis of approximately 600 of the donors relied on high-throughput TCR beta sequencing. Alongside the repertoire data, information on donor age, sex, ethnicity and CMV serostatus was compiled. Genome-wide SNP genotypes for about 60% of the roughly 670 donors were used in a later genetic analysis, which treated that subset as a discovery cohort. All discovery cohort repertoires had been generated on a single sequencing platform. HLA typing covered class I and class II loci at four-digit resolution. The number of typed donors differed by locus: 629-630 for A, B, C, DRB1 and DQB1; 522 for DQA1; about 600 for DPA1; and roughly 450 for DPB1. Four or five DR-DQ haplotypes were handled as single units for association and clustering, since linkage in the cohort was strong. Among about 400 genotyped donors of the cohort, an average of roughly 230,000 unique TCR beta nucleotide sequences was sequenced per donor, of which about 19% were non-productive. The study at large found these results: The authors suggested that the approach could potentially be generalized to other disease states and immunological phenotypes. A later analysis associated 16,951 TCR beta sequences with specific HLA alleles at a false discovery rate of 0.05. A group of highly shared sequence variants was considered likely to be a technical artifact of the sequencing pipeline. Some IMGT-functional V segments, including TRBV6-2 and TRBV6-3, could not be told apart with the 87-base-pair reads, so those segments were excluded. The study listed 170 or so TCR beta chains as associated with cytomegalovirus. Most TCR sequences were seen in very few donors, while some public TCRs were found in many individuals. Linkage disequilibrium might explain the correlated functional status among segregating V segments, but an unknown experimental factor could not be ruled out. In this cohort, only TCR beta chains were sequenced, and detectable features were limited by the absence of alpha or paired-chain data. Compared with the roughly 710-donor mean, donors in an Asian-associated ancestry cluster had fewer N-insertions in productive TCRs, according to a later genetic analysis. A later analysis found that HLA-associated TCR beta chains were more clonally expanded and had lower generation probabilities than equally common non-associated chains. The classifier was reported to diagnose cytomegalovirus status with high specificity and sensitivity in both the original and validation cohorts. Assigning TCR associations to individual alleles was difficult when HLA alleles, especially DR and DQ, strongly co-occurred. According to a later analysis, TCR association rates differed among HLA loci, with DRB1 alleles showing the most associated TCRs and HLA-C alleles showing the fewest. In a later analysis, several top co-occurrence clusters were reported to appear linked to parvovirus B19, influenza, CMV and Epstein-Barr virus. Because HLA typing was unavailable for some donors at each locus, only the typed subset was used in association tests. An association between a missense DCLRE1C variant and V-gene and J-gene trimming of TCR beta chains was found in a later genetic analysis and replicated in an independent cohort. In vitro tests confirmed that a few of the cytomegalovirus-associated TCR beta chains recognize cytomegalovirus antigens. CMV serostatus was the only immune exposure information available for the cohort. Broadly in line with IMGT annotations, most TCR beta V segments showed up in productive rearrangements about 87% or about 30% of the time in an earlier analysis of about 500 of the donors. The earlier analysis of a few hundred of the donors excluded fewer than 20 rarely observed V segments, including chromosome 9 orphons, because counts were too low. Sequencing depth was assumed to be roughly uniform across donors in the presence/absence analyses, though that assumption may not hold. A further reported finding was that TCR beta sequences accurately predicted the HLA-A and HLA-B alleles for most subjects in the first cohort. In a later analysis, most CMV-associated TCR beta chains were found to appear HLA-restricted, with HLA associations seemingly driven largely by CMV exposure.

Receptors were amplified or captured by the immunoSEQ multiplex PCR assay. The multiplex PCR relied on a mix of 60 forward primers for TCR Vbeta segments and 13 reverse primers for TCR Jbeta segments. Amplification of the CDR3 region of rearranged TCR beta genes was performed with a multiplex PCR assay on genomic DNA. The Illumina HiSeq System was used to sequence the amplified TCR beta libraries as 87-base-pair reads. Turning to the authors' computational methods: Across the 670 or so repertoires, a later analysis counted 75 million to 90 million unique TCR beta chains, roughly 11 million of which were shared by at least two donors. Raw reads were error-corrected and collapsed into unique sequences by a nearest-neighbor algorithm in which closely related sequences were merged to remove PCR and sequencing errors. To assign V, D and J gene segments, CDR3 sequences were aligned to IMGT reference sequences. For a sequence to be retained, a match of at least six nucleotides was required to both a V gene segment and a J gene segment. A rearrangement was called productive if the CDR3 had no stop codons and remained in frame with V and J, and every other rearrangement was called non-productive. CDR3 was defined according to IMGT convention as the region running from the second conserved V-encoded cysteine to the conserved J-encoded phenylalanine. The earlier analysis of 500 to 750 of the donors excluded any sequence lacking an unambiguous match to a single V gene segment. An earlier analysis of several hundred of the donors called V segments functional above 56.7% productive rearrangements and segregating when the between-donor standard deviation exceeded 5%. To diagnose cytomegalovirus status from the catalog of TCR beta chain sequences, a statistical classification framework was built. In a later analysis, V and J genes were assigned by comparing TCR nucleotide sequences against IMGT/GENE-DB human TR gene sequences. In a later analysis, CDR3 sequences and most-parsimonious VDJ recombination scenarios were assigned using the TCRdist pipeline. In a later analysis, each TCR beta chain was defined by its CDR3 amino acid sequence together with its V-gene family, and reads without a unique V-gene family were excluded. A later analysis removed 592 highly shared, low-generation-probability nucleotide sequences to deal with suspected cross-contamination and a sequencing artifact. A later analysis calculated a clonal expansion index for each public chain from normalized within-repertoire ranks of inferred template counts. A later analysis computed generation probabilities with a VDJ recombination model fitted to out-of-frame rearrangements, and checked the results against IGoR. In a later analysis, TCR-TCR, TCR-HLA and TCR-CMV co-occurrence was scored with hypergeometric tests, and a repertoire-size bias correction was applied to TCR pairs. False discovery rates were estimated in a later analysis by permuting HLA or CMV assignments 20 times. A later analysis grouped co-occurring TCRs with DBSCAN, adding TCRdist sequence similarity when clustering within HLA-allele-positive subsets. Repertoires with fewer than 30,000 or more than 120,000 public chains, plus five repertoires with anomalous nucleotide sharing, were excluded from co-occurrence clustering. Not all clones reach the TCRdb copy of this immuneACCESS table, which keeps in-frame sequences only. Checked studies attribute under half of the gap to unresolved V genes and leave the rest unexplained. The V and J calls and clone size were taken over from that table, and D and trimming were inferred from the DNA. This sample lists 170,000 or so clones; 79% were detected once. In total, the top ten clones hold 0.65% to 0.75% of the sample.

In total, 630 or so healthy bone marrow donors made up the cohort. All cohort members were sampled while nominally healthy, although unrecorded immune exposures were likely present. The donor was CMV seronegative and was included in the group of over 300 seronegative cohort members. A peripheral blood sample was provided by each donor, and peripheral blood mononuclear cells were used for TCR beta sequencing. Genomic DNA was extracted from the blood cell samples with the Qiagen DNeasy Blood Extraction Kit. As regards this clone: Its antigen specificity is not known. Base qualities are not at hand, and no much larger clone is one base apart.

The CDR1 and CDR2 encoded by the germline V gene are SGDLS and YYNGEE. The CDR3 has 14 amino acids, counting the end cysteine and phenylalanine. Of the read, only the CDR3 DNA is kept; its 42 bases are in frame from base 1. V loses 2 bases at its end and J loses 3 bases; junction bases beyond the gene matches: 2. This receptor was identified in a woman aged 40 to 49 in good health and CMV-seronegative. The V and J segments used are TRBV9 and TRBJ1-5; 7 junctional bases match TRBD1. The sample was PBMCs. The nucleotides read TGTGCCAGCAGCGTGGGACAGACCAATCAGCCCCAGCATTTT. Its protein product is CASSVGQTNQPQHF.